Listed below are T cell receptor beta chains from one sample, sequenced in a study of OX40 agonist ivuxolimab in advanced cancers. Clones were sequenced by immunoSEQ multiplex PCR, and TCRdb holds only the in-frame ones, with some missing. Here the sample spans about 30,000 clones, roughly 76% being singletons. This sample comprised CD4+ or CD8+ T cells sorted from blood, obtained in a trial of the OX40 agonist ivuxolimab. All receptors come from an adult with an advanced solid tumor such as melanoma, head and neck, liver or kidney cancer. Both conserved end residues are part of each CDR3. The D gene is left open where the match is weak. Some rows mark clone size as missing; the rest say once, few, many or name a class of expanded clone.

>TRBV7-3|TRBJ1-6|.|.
TGTGCCAGCAGCTTTACAGGAGGTAATTCACCCCTCCACTTT
CASSFTGGNSPLHF
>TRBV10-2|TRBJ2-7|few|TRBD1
TGCGCCAGCAGGCCAGGACAGGGGGCGTACGAGCAGTACTTC
CASRPGQGAYEQYF
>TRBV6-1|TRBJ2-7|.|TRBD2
TGTGCCAGCAGCCAAGGGAGGGTTACCTTC
CASSQGRVTF
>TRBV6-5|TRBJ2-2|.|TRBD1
TGTGCCAGCAGTTACCGACAGGGACAGACCGGGGAGCTGTTTTTT
CASSYRQGQTGELFF
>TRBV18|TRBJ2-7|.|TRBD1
TGTGCCAGCTCACCGGGACAGGGGATGAACGAGCAGTACTTC
CASSPGQGMNEQYF
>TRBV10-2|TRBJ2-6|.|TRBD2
TGCGCCAGCAGTTGGGCGGGAGGGGGATCCGGGGCCAACGTCCTGACTTTC
CASSWAGGGSGANVLTF
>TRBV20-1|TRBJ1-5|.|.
TGCAGTGCTGGTCAGCCCCAGCATTTT
CSAGQPQHF
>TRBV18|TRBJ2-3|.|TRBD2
TGTGCCAGCTCACCGACTAGCGGGAAAGATACGCAGTATTTT
CASSPTSGKDTQYF
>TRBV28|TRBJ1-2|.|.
TGTGCCAGCAGTCCCGGTCAGGTTATAAAGGGCTACACCTTC
CASSPGQVIKGYTF
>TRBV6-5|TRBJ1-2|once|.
TGTGCCAGCTACGGACAGAACTATGGCTACACCTTC
CASYGQNYGYTF
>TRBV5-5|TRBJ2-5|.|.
TGTGCCAGCAGCTTGAGGGGGGTGCAGACCCAGTACTTC
CASSLRGVQTQYF
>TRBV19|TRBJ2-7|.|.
TGTGCCAGTAGTGAAACGGGACGGCACTACGAGCAGTACTTC
CASSETGRHYEQYF
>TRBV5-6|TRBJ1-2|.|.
TGTGCCAGCAGCTTGGTAGTATCCCAGGCTGGTGGCTACACCTTC
CASSLVVSQAGGYTF
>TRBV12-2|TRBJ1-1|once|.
TGTGCAAGTCGCTTAATCCAAAAGGGCACGAACACTGAAGCTTTCTTT
CASRLIQKGTNTEAFF
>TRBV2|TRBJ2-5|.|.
TGTGCCAGCAGTGGGGGGGAGACCCAGTACTTC
CASSGGETQYF
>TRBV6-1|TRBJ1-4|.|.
TGTGCCAGCAGTGCCCGCCGGCAGTTGGCTAATGAAAAACTGTTTTTT
CASSARRQLANEKLFF
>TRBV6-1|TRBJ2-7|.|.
TGTGCCAGCAGTGAACAATCCGGGACGCCTTCCTACGAGCAGTACTTC
CASSEQSGTPSYEQYF
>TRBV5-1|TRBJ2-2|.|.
TGCGCCAGCGGTTCCAGTATCACCACCGGGGAGCTGTTTTTT
CASGSSITTGELFF
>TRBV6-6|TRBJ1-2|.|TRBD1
TGTGCCAGCAGTGACGACAGGGGTTATGGCTACACCTTC
CASSDDRGYGYTF
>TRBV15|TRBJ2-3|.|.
TGTGCCACCAGCAGAGCCGCAGGGACCACAGATACGCAGTATTTT
CATSRAAGTTDTQYF
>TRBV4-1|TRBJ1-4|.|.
TGCGCCAGCAGCCCGGACTACAAGGGGGAAAAACTGTTTTTT
CASSPDYKGEKLFF
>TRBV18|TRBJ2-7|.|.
TGTGCCAGCTCTCCGAAGCGCGGGCTAGGCGGGGAGCAGTACTTC
CASSPKRGLGGEQYF
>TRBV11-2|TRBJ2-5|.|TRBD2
TGTGCCAGCAGCTCCAGACTAGCGGGGATGGGGGAGACCCAGTACTTC
CASSSRLAGMGETQYF
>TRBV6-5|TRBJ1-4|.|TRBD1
TGTGCCAGCAGCCGAACAGGGGGAACTAATGAAAAACTGTTTTTT
CASSRTGGTNEKLFF
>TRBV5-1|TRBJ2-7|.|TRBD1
TGCGCCAGCAGCTTGGGAGGGCCAGGGGGCGGGTACGAGCAGTACTTC
CASSLGGPGGGYEQYF
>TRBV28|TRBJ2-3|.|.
TGTGCCAGCAGTCCAAGACCGTACATGTATTTT
CASSPRPYMYF
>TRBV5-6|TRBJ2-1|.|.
TGTGCCAGCAGCCCGTTAGGGCTAGCTAACAATGAGCAGTTCTTC
CASSPLGLANNEQFF
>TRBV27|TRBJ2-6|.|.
TGTGCCAGCAGTTCCGGGACGGTCGCCAACGTCCTGACTTTC
CASSSGTVANVLTF
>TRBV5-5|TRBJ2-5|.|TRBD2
TGTGCCAGCAGCCGAAGCGGGGGTAATCAAGAGACCCAGTACTTC
CASSRSGGNQETQYF
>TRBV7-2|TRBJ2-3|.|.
TGTGCCAGCAGCTTAGGACTAATCACAGATACGCAGTATTTT
CASSLGLITDTQYF
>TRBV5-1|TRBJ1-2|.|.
TGCGCCAGCAGCTTCGGGGGGAACGATGGCTACACCTTC
CASSFGGNDGYTF
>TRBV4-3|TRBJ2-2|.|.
TGCGCCAGCAGCCAAGAGACAGGCGCGAACACCGGGGAGCTGTTTTTT
CASSQETGANTGELFF
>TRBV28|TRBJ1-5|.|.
TGTGCCAGCTGCCCGGCAGGGCTTCAGCCCCAGCATTTT
CASCPAGLQPQHF
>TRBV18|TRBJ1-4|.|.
TGTGCCAGCTCACCTTCTAGGACGGGCAATGAAAAACTGTTTTTT
CASSPSRTGNEKLFF